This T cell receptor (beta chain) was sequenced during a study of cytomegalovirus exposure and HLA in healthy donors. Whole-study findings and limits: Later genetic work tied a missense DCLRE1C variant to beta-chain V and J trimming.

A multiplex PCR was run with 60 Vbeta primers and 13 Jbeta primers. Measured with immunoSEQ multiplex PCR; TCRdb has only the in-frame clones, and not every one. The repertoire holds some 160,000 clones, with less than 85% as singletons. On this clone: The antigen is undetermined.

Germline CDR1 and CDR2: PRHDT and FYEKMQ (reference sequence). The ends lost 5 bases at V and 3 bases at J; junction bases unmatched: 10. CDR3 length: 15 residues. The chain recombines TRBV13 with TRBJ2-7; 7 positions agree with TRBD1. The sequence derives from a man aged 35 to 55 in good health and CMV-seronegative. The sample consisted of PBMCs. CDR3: CASSPPDRAYYEQYF. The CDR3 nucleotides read TGTGCCAGCAGCCCGCCTGACAGGGCTTACTACGAGCAGTACTTC. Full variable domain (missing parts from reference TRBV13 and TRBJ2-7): AAGVIQSPRHLIKEKRETATLKCYPIPRHDTVYWYQQGPGQDPQFLISFYEKMQSDKGSIPDRFSAQQFSDYHSELNMSSLELGDSALYFCASSPPDRAYYEQYFGPGTRLTVT.